Sequencing of this T cell receptor beta chain was carried out in a study of cytomegalovirus exposure and HLA in healthy donors. General study points: The sole available immune exposure information was CMV serostatus.

Concerning this clone: Its antigen is as yet unknown.

The study ran its PCR with 60 Vbeta and 13 Jbeta primers. This table comes from immunoSEQ multiplex PCR, and its TCRdb copy is limited to in-frame clones, with some not included. This sample has about 55,000 clones, with roughly 80% found just once. Sequencing was carried out using PBMCs. This sequence originates from a man aged 25 to 40 in good health and CMV-seronegative.

This CDR3 is CASSAYRSTPYEQYF. The CDR3, as DNA: TGTGCCAGCAGTGCATACAGGAGTACCCCATACGAGCAGTACTTC. The chain couples TRBV28 to TRBJ2-7; possibly TRBD1 for D (5 bases). Trimming shortened V by 5 bases and J by 4 bases, and 18 bases separated the two germline ends. The V gene's germline CDR1 is MDHEN and CDR2 SYDVKM. The CDR3 runs to 15 residues.